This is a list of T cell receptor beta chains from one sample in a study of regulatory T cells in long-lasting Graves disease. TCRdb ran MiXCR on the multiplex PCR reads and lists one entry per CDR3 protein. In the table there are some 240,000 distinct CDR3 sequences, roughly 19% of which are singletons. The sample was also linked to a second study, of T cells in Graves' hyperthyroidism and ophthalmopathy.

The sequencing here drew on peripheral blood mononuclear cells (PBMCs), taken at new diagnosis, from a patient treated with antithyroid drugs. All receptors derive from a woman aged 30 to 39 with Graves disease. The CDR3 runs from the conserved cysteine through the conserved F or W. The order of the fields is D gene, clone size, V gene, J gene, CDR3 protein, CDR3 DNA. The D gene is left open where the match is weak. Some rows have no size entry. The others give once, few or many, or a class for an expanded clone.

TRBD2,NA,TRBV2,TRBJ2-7,CASRHSLGLAGGRAYEQYF,TGTGCCAGCAGACACTCTCTTGGACTAGCGGGAGGGCGCGCCTACGAGCAGTACTTC
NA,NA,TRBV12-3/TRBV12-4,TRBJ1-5,CASSRDRQARQPQHF,TGTGCCAGCAGTCGGGACCGACAGGCTCGGCAGCCCCAGCATTTT
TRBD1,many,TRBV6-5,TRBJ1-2,CASSSRDRGLRGYTF,TGTGCCAGCAGTTCCCGGGACAGGGGGCTGCGTGGCTACACCTTC
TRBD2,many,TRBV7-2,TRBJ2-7,CASSWGAGEIYEQYF,TGTGCCAGCAGCTGGGGAGCGGGGGAGATATACGAGCAGTACTTC
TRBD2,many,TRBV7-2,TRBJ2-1,CASVTGFGEGYNEQFF,TGTGCCAGCGTCACCGGCTTCGGGGAGGGTTACAATGAGCAGTTCTTC
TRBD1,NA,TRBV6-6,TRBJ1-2,CASSYSGTGNSYGYTF,TGTGCCAGCAGTTACTCGGGGACAGGGAATAGCTATGGCTACACCTTC
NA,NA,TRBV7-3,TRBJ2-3,CASSRGGTGRWGTDTQYF,TGTGCCAGCAGCCGCGGGGGGACAGGGCGGTGGGGCACAGATACGCAGTATTTT
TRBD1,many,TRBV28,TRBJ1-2,CASSSPGTGAGYTF,TGTGCCAGCAGTTCCCCCGGGACAGGGGCGGGCTACACCTTC
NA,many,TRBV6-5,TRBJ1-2,CASSYTEASGYTF,TGTGCCAGCAGTTACACAGAAGCCTCTGGCTACACCTTC
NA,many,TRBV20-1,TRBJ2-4,CSARATAKNIQYF,TGCAGTGCTAGAGCGACAGCCAAAAACATTCAGTACTTC
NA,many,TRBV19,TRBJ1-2,CAATTANYGYTF,TGTGCCGCAACGACGGCTAACTATGGCTACACCTTC
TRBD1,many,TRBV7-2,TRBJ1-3,CASSLLTGGFSGNTIYF,TGTGCCAGCAGCTTGCTGACAGGGGGGTTCTCTGGAAACACCATATATTTT
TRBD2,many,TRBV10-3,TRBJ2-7,CAAQGDGTSGAYEQYF,TGTGCCGCTCAGGGGGACGGGACTAGCGGGGCCTACGAGCAGTACTTC
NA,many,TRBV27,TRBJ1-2,CASSSLGTVKDYTF,TGTGCCAGCAGTTCACTCGGGACTGTGAAAGACTACACCTTC
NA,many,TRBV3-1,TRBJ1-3,CASTREGLSSGNTIYF,TGTGCCAGCACTCGTGAGGGACTGTCCTCTGGAAACACCATATATTTT
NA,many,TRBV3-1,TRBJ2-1,CASSHRVGSGQQFF,TGTGCCAGCAGCCATAGGGTTGGTAGCGGTCAGCAGTTCTTC
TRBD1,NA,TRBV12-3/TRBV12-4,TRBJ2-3,CASSSNTGDLNTDTQYF,TGTGCCAGCAGCTCAAATACAGGGGACCTAAACACAGATACGCAGTATTTT
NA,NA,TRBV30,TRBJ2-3,CAWGRGRATDTQYF,TGTGCCTGGGGCAGGGGGAGGGCCACAGATACGCAGTATTTT
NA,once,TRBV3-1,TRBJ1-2,CASSQAGRYHGYTF,TGTGCCAGCAGCCAAGCTGGGCGTTATCATGGCTACACCTTC
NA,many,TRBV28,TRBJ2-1,CASSFRYVEQFF,TGTGCCAGCAGTTTTAGATACGTGGAGCAGTTCTTC
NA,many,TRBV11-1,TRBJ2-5,CASSRSLQETQYF,TGTGCCAGCAGCCGATCCCTCCAAGAGACCCAGTACTTC
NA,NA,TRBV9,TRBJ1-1,CASSVEGRGTLSHTEAFF,TGTGCCAGCAGCGTAGAGGGCAGGGGCACCCTATCCCACACTGAAGCTTTCTTT
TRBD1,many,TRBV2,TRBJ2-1,CASSEVGQGTEQFF,TGTGCCAGCAGTGAAGTAGGACAGGGGACTGAGCAGTTCTTC
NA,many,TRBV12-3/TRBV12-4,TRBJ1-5,CASSSGGRNQPQHF,TGTGCCAGCAGTTCAGGAGGACGCAATCAGCCCCAGCATTTT
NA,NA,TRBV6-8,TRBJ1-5,CTSSSRDKNQLQHF,TGTACCAGCAGCTCCCGGGACAAGAATCAGCTCCAGCATTTT
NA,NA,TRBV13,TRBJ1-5,CASSSGPRGDQPQHF,TGTGCCAGCAGTTCCGGGCCCCGGGGGGATCAGCCCCAGCATTTT
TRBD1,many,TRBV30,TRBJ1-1,CAWMGQPNTEAFF,TGTGCCTGGATGGGACAGCCGAACACTGAAGCTTTCTTT
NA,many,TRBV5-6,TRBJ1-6,CASSLVGPYNSPLHF,TGTGCCAGCAGCTTGGTAGGTCCTTATAATTCACCCCTCCACTTT
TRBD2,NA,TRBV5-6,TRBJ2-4,CASSFGWTSGSQAKNIQYF,TGTGCCAGCAGCTTTGGGTGGACTAGCGGGAGTCAGGCCAAAAACATTCAGTACTTC
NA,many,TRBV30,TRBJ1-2,CAGEKGVRGYTF,TGTGCCGGCGAAAAGGGGGTACGGGGCTACACCTTC
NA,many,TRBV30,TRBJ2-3,CAWSVGGSTDTQYF,TGTGCCTGGAGTGTAGGGGGGAGCACAGATACGCAGTATTTT
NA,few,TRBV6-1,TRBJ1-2,CADKGPYGYTF,TGTGCCGACAAGGGACCCTATGGCTACACCTTC
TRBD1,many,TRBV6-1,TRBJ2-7,CASRTGGAGYEQYF,TGTGCCAGCAGGACAGGGGGCGCTGGTTACGAGCAGTACTTC
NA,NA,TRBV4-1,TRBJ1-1,CASSLVGQYRGTEAFF,TGCGCCAGCAGCCTAGTGGGGCAGTATCGGGGGACTGAAGCTTTCTTT
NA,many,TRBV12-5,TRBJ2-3,CASGLEPNPLDVWTGDTQYF,TGTGCTAGTGGTTTGGAGCCTAATCCTTTAGACGTATGGACGGGAGATACGCAGTATTTT
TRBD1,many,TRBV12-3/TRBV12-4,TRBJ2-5,CASSLLTGAETQYF,TGTGCCAGCAGTTTGTTAACAGGGGCAGAGACCCAGTACTTC
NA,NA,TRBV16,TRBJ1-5,CASSQLGGNQPQHF,TGTGCCAGCAGCCAATTGGGGGGGAATCAGCCCCAGCATTTT
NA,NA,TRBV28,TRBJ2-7,CASSWGTGASLYF,NA
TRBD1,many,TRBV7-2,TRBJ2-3,CASSRDRGPDTQYF,TGTGCCAGCAGCAGGGACAGGGGCCCAGATACGCAGTATTTT
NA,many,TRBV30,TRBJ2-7,CAWSVGQGASEQYF,TGTGCCTGGAGTGTCGGTCAGGGAGCGAGCGAGCAGTACTTC
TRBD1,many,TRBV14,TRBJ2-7,CASSQDRGIFGQYF,TGTGCCAGCAGCCAGGACAGGGGGATTTTTGGGCAGTACTTC
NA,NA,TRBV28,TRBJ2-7,CASQGTYEQYF,TGTGCCAGTCAAGGTACCTACGAGCAGTACTTC
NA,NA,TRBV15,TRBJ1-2,CATSRDRTGSARLLYSYTF,TGTGCCACCAGCAGAGATCGGACGGGTTCAGCCCGCCTTTTGTATAGCTACACCTTC
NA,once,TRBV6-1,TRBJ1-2,CASSPLGALTRNYGYTF,TGTGCCAGCAGTCCTTTAGGGGCCCTCACGAGGAACTATGGCTACACCTTC
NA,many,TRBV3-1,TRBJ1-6,CASRPRQVGYNSPLHF,TGTGCCAGCAGACCCAGACAGGTGGGGTATAATTCACCCCTCCACTTT
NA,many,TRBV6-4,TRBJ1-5,CASSRDMGQPQHF,TGTGCCAGCAGTCGCGACATGGGTCAGCCCCAGCATTTT
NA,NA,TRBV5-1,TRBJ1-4,CASSLQGEKLFF,TGCGCCAGCAGCTTGCAGGGTGAAAAACTGTTTTTT
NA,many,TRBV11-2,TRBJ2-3,CASSLDRLGDTQYF,TGTGCCAGCAGCTTAGATCGGTTAGGAGATACGCAGTATTTT
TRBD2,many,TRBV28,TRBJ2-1,CASSLPERGEYNEQFF,TGTGCCAGCAGTTTACCTGAGCGGGGCGAGTACAATGAGCAGTTCTTC
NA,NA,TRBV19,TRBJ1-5,CASTPVSGQPQHF,TGTGCCAGTACGCCCGTATCAGGCCAGCCCCAGCATTTT
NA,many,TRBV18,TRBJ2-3,CASSPQPSTDTQYF,TGTGCCAGCTCACCCCAACCTAGCACAGATACGCAGTATTTT
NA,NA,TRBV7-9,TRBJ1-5,CASSSNSGGNQPQHF,TGTGCCAGCAGCTCGAACTCGGGAGGGAATCAGCCCCAGCATTTT
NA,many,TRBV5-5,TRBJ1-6,CASRGRASYNSPLHF,TGTGCCAGCAGGGGCAGGGCATCCTATAATTCACCCCTCCACTTT
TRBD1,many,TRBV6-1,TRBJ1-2,CASRPPGTAYGYTF,TGTGCCAGCAGGCCCCCCGGGACAGCCTATGGCTACACCTTC
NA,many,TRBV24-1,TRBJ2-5,CATSDFAAGTRETQYF,TGTGCCACCAGTGATTTCGCCGCGGGGACGAGGGAGACCCAGTACTTC
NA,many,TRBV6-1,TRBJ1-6,CASSREYNSPLHF,TGTGCCAGCAGTCGGGAGTATAATTCACCCCTCCACTTT
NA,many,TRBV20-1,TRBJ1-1,CSANKNTEAFF,TGCAGTGCTAATAAGAACACTGAAGCTTTCTTT
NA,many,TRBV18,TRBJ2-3,CASSPLGAQDTQYF,TGTGCCAGCTCACCCCTTGGGGCCCAAGATACGCAGTATTTT
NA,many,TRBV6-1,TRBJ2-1,CASSRTSSYNEQFF,TGTGCCAGCAGCCGGACAAGCTCCTACAATGAGCAGTTCTTC
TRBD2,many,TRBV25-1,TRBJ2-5,CASSEGGGARETQYF,TGTGCCAGCAGTGAAGGCGGGGGGGCCCGAGAGACCCAGTACTTC